A single T cell receptor (beta chain) is shown here with its context. The data were taken from a study of T cell repertoires in cytomegalovirus infection. At the level of the study: Through public TCR beta signatures, both CMV infection and matching HLA type were indicated.

TCRdb processed the reads anew with MiXCR; each CDR3 protein has one entry. The table records more than 150,000 distinct CDR3 sequences, roughly a fifth of them present only once. This clonotype was obtained from a human donor in good health (CMV status not recorded). Some clones in this sample may be carry-over from other donors' samples. The sample comprised PBMCs.

The CDR3 reads CASRRETTPDTQYF. As DNA, the CDR3 is TGTGCCAGCAGGCGAGAGACTACCCCGGATACGCAGTATTTT. V usage is TRBV28 and J usage is TRBJ2-3, with D maybe TRBD2 (5 bases). Germline values: CDR1 MDHEN, CDR2 SYDVKM. The CDR3 sequence is 14 residues long. V was shortened by 6 bases and J by 6 bases, with 16 bases between the two germline ends.